The 7 T cell receptor beta chains in this list originate from one sample, sequenced in a study of blood T cell repertoires in COVID-19. Using immunoSEQ multiplex PCR, the repertoire was profiled, and TCRdb retains in-frame clones only, with some absent. The sample carries tens of thousands of clones, around 79% recorded once. The specimen sequenced was peripheral blood. These receptors were taken from a man aged 60 to 75 with active or convalescent COVID-19.

This chain joins TRBV7-6 and TRBJ2-3; D might be TRBD2 (5 bases). From germline, CDR1 is SGHVS and CDR2 FNYEAQ. V was clipped by 6 bases and J by 6 bases, with 7 bases between them. The CDR3 is 11 amino acids. The CDR3 DNA reads TGTGCCAGCAGGGGCGGGGATACGCAGTATTTT. Its protein product is CASRGGDTQYF.

This clone was counted between two and nine times. This sequence joins TRBV28 and TRBJ1-5; 7 bases are a match to TRBD1. Germline V CDR1 and CDR2: MDHEN, SYDVKM. With 7 bases clipped from V and 0 bases from J, the junction kept 24 bases outside the gene matches. The CDR3 contains 21 residues. The CDR3 is CASIPPPAQTGALYSNQPQHF. CDR3 coding DNA: TGTGCCAGCATTCCCCCCCCCGCCCAAACAGGGGCCTTGTATAGCAATCAGCCCCAGCATTTT.

The gene calls are TRBV6-6 and TRBJ1-2; D ambiguous. Germline values: CDR1 MNHNY, CDR2 SVGAGI (reference sequence). The CDR3 sequence is 15 residues long. V shed 5 bases and J shed 6 bases, with 19 bases lying between them. CDR3 in amino acids: CASSDLTRLRDGYTF. DNA of the CDR3: TGTGCCAGCAGTGACCTGACTCGACTAAGGGATGGCTACACCTTC.

This chain joins TRBV6-5 and TRBJ1-6; D possibly corresponds to TRBD1 (6 bases). The germline CDR1 and CDR2 sequences are MNHEY and SVGAGI. The CDR3 contains 16 residues. Between the trimmed V and J ends, which lost 4 bases and 9 bases, there was a span of 19 bases. The chain's CDR3 is CASSSRQDSAGSPLHF. The CDR3 region has the DNA TGTGCCAGCAGTTCTCGACAGGACTCCGCGGGTTCACCCCTCCACTTT.

The chain joins TRBV5-4 to TRBJ2-2, with 8 nucleotides matching TRBD1. Germline V gives CDR1 SGHNT, CDR2 YYREEE (reference sequence). Trimming took 7 bases from V and 4 from J; bases not matched to a gene: 15. The CDR3 totals 17 residues. CDR3 in DNA: TGTGCCAGCTCCTCTCCTAAGGACAGGGCGAGCACCGGGGAGCTGTTTTTT. Its protein is CASSSPKDRASTGELFF.

The rearrangement links TRBV24-1 to TRBJ1-5; tentative D call: TRBD1 (6 bases). Germline CDR1 reads KGHDR; CDR2 reads SFDVKD. V lost 2 bases to trimming and J lost 4 bases, with 8 bases between them. The length of the CDR3 is 14 residues. CDR3 sequence reads: CATSDWDKNQPQHF. The CDR3 nucleotides read TGTGCCACCAGTGATTGGGACAAAAATCAGCCCCAGCATTTT.

This chain links TRBV7-2 with TRBJ2-7; 12 bases agree with TRBD1. Germline CDR1 and CDR2: SGHTA and FQGNSA. The CDR3 has 14 amino acids. Trimming took 9 bases from V and 2 from J; bases not matched to a gene: 5. CDR3 region: CASGGTGGTYEQYF. Written as DNA, the CDR3 is TGTGCCAGTGGCGGGACAGGGGGCACCTACGAGCAGTACTTC.